This T cell receptor (beta chain) is drawn from a study of human T cells and chemical hapten exposure. This clonotype has a count of ten or more. Its matching antigen is unknown. The CDR3 runs 15 residues. CDR1 is MNHEY and CDR2 is SVGEGT in the germline V gene. The trim removed 8 bases at V and 2 bases at J, leaving 10 bases unmatched. The library gave individual cDNA molecules unique molecular identifiers. TCRdb reprocessed the 5' RACE reads with MiXCR, giving one entry per CDR3 protein. Altogether approximately 140,000 distinct CDR3 sequences are present, roughly 4.1% being singletons, with the ten largest covering over 1.1%. Findings and caveats of the study: High-frequency TCRs, those above 1 in 1000, stayed the same after DPC sensitization.

Total RNA extraction was carried out from unfractionated whole blood. The chain uses TRBV6-2 or TRBV6-3 and TRBJ2-3; 7 bases agree with TRBD1. The clonotype was recovered from a female donor in good health. CDR3 coding DNA: TGTGCCAGCGAATCTAGGGGGCTGGCCACAGATACGCAGTATTTT. It is translated as CASESRGLATDTQYF.